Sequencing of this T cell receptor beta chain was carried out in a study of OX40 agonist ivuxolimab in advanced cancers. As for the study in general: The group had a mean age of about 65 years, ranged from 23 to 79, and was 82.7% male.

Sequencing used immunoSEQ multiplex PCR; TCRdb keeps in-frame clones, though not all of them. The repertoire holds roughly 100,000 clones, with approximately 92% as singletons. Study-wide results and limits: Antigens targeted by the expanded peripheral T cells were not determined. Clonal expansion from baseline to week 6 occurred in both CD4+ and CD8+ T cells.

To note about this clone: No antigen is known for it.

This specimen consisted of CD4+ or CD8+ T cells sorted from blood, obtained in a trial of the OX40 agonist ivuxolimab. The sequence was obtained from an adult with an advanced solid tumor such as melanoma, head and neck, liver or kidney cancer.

The CDR3 sequence: CAISDGQGNYGYTF. CDR3 bases: TGTGCCATCAGTGATGGACAGGGCAACTATGGCTACACCTTC. V usage is TRBV10-3 and J usage is TRBJ1-2, with TRBD1 identical over 8 bases. The V and J ends lost 3 bases and 2 bases, in that order; junction bases with no gene match: 2. The germline V gene has CDR1 ENHRY and CDR2 SYGVKD. The CDR3 extends over 14 amino acids.